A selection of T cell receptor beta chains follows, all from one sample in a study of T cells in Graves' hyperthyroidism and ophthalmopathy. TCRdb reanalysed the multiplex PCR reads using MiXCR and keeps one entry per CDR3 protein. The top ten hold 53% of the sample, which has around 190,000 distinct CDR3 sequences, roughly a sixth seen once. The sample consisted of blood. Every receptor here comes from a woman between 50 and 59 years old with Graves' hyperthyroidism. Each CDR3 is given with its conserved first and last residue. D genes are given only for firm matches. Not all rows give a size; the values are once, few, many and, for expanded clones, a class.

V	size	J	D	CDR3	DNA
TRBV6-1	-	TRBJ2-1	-	CASSDPRAGEQFF	TGTGCCAGCAGTGACCCCCGGGCGGGTGAGCAGTTCTTC
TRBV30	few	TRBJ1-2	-	CAWSPEGYGYTF	TGTGCCTGGAGTCCGGAGGGCTATGGCTACACCTTC
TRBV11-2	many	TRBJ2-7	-	CASSRYRAPYEQYF	TGTGCCAGCAGCCGTTACAGGGCTCCCTACGAGCAGTACTTC
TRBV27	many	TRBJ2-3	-	CASSRGWATDTQYF	TGTGCCAGCAGCAGGGGTTGGGCCACAGATACGCAGTATTTT
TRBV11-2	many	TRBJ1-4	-	CASSLLWEAGGTPNEKLFF	TGTGCCAGCAGCTTACTGTGGGAGGCAGGTGGGACCCCTAATGAAAAACTGTTTTTT
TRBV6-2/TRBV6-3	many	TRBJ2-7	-	CASIPGLNPLSSYEQYF	TGTGCCAGCATTCCGGGACTTAACCCCCTCAGCTCCTACGAGCAGTACTTC
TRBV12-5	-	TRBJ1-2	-	CASGLGGLRDYGYTF	TGTGCTAGTGGTTTGGGGGGCCTCAGGGACTATGGCTACACCTTC
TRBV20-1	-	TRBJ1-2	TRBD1	CSASQPGGNYGYAF	TGCAGTGCTAGTCAGCCAGGGGGTAACTATGGCTACGCCTTC
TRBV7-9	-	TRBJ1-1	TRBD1	CASSHVPGQGLNTEAFF	TGTGCCAGCAGCCATGTCCCGGGACAGGGTCTGAACACTGAAGCTTTCTTT
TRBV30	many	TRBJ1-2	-	CAWSVTGRLFGYTF	TGTGCCTGGAGTGTGACGGGCAGGTTGTTTGGCTACACCTTC
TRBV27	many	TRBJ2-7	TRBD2	CASSSTSGRGKQYF	TGTGCCAGCAGTTCGACTAGCGGGAGGGGTAAGCAGTACTTC
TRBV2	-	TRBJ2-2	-	CASRVTGNTGELFF	TGTGCCAGCAGAGTGACAGGGAACACCGGGGAGCTGTTTTTT
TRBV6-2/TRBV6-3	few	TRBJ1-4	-	CASTEGATNEKLFF	TGTGCCAGCACCGAGGGAGCAACTAATGAAAAACTGTTTTTT
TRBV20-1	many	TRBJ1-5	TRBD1	CSALPPGQGSLQPQHF	TGCAGTGCTTTACCCCCGGGACAGGGCTCCCTTCAGCCCCAGCATTTT
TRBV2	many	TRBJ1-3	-	CASSEGGRSGNTIYF	TGTGCCAGCAGTGAAGGTGGACGCTCTGGAAACACCATATATTTT
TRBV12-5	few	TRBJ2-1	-	CATSILSSCNEQFF	TGTGCTACCAGCATACTCAGTTCCTGCAATGAGCAGTTCTTC
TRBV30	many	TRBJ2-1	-	CAWKLGGSYNEQFF	TGTGCCTGGAAGTTAGGTGGCTCCTACAATGAGCAGTTCTTC
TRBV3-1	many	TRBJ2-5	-	CASSQEGTGTQETQYF	TGTGCCAGCAGCCAAGAGGGAACCGGGACCCAAGAGACCCAGTACTTC
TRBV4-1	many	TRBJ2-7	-	CASSQDGRGTIYEQYF	TGCGCCAGCAGCCAAGATGGGCGGGGAACTATCTACGAGCAGTACTTC
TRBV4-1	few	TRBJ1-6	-	CASSQGADYNSPLHF	TGCGCCAGCAGCCAAGGGGCAGATTATAATTCACCCCTCCACTTT
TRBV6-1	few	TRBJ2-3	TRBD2	CASLAGSTDTQYF	TGTGCCAGTTTAGCGGGAAGTACAGATACGCAGTATTTT
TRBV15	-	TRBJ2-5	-	CATSDEGWLAEYF	TGTGCCACCAGCGATGAAGGGTGGTTAGCGGAGTACTTC
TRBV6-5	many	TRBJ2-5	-	CASSYSTGSGGTQYF	TGTGCCAGCAGTTACTCGACCGGGTCCGGGGGGACCCAGTACTTC
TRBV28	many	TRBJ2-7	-	CASSFPRVPGAYEQYF	TGTGCCAGCAGTTTCCCTCGGGTTCCAGGGGCCTACGAGCAGTACTTC
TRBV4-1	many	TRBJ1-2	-	CASSQGDSYGYTF	TGCGCCAGCAGCCAAGGGGATAGCTATGGCTACACCTTC